This T cell receptor beta chain came from a study of shared clonotypes between healthy human individuals. Study at large: Per donor, three plates held CD4 naive cells, three held CD4 memory, two held CD8 naive and one held CD8 memory.

V shed 1 base and J 5 bases; nucleotides not matched to a gene: 4. Germline CDR1 KGHSH, CDR2 LQKENI. This CDR3 has 15 amino acids. Study-wide results and caveats: Only blood was sampled; tissue repertoires likely differ.

Each PCR replicate from the sorted subsets contained roughly 210 ng DNA, which is some 31,000 T cell genomes. The authors' processing: ImmunoSEQ junction-only sequences lacked quality scores, so their filtering differed. Using immunoSEQ multiplex PCR, the repertoire was profiled, and TCRdb retains in-frame clones only, with some absent. The V and J calls and clone size are taken from that table; D and trimming were inferred from the DNA. The repertoire holds some 2.3 million clones, with just over 90% as singletons. About this clone itself: Its cognate antigen is unknown.

V is TRBV18 and J is TRBJ2-3, with 9 bases matching TRBD2. This sequence originates from a young man in good health. Some clones in this sample may be carry-over from other donors' samples. The sequenced material came from naive CD4+ T cells from PBMCs. Subset given: CD45RA+ positively selected. The CDR3: CASSPQTSGLDTQYF. The CDR3 DNA reads as TGTGCCAGCTCACCACAAACTAGCGGGTTAGATACGCAGTATTTT.